The 18 T cell receptor beta chains in this list originate from one sample, sequenced in a study of blood T cell repertoires in COVID-19. Profiling relied on immunoSEQ multiplex PCR, and the TCRdb table lists in-frame clones only, not all of them. The table includes fewer than 200,000 clones, 80% to 90% detected once. The sequencing input was peripheral blood. These receptor sequences come from a woman aged 80 or older with COVID-19, enrolled during active disease.

V is TRBV19 and J is TRBJ2-3; 7 bases are a match to TRBD2. The junction had 7 bases not matched to a gene; V was cut back by 7 bases and J by 0 bases. CDR3 length: 15 residues. Germline lookup yields CDR1 LNHDA and CDR2 SQIVND (reference sequence). The CDR3 here is CASKRAGRSTDTQYF. The CDR3, as DNA: TGTGCCAGTAAGAGAGCGGGACGAAGCACAGATACGCAGTATTTT.

The V call is TRBV5-6, the J call TRBJ2-3; D may be TRBD2 (5 bases). The length of the CDR3 is 14 residues. V lost 4 bases and J 3 bases, leaving 12 bases between the germline ends. Per germline, CDR1 SGHDT and CDR2 YYEEEE. CDR3 residues: CASSLGEGTDTQYF. DNA of the CDR3: TGTGCCAGCAGCCTCGGGGAAGGGACAGATACGCAGTATTTT.

The chain combines TRBV12-5 with TRBJ2-1; 13 bases line up with TRBD2. Germline loops: CDR1 LGHNT, CDR2 FRNRAP. This CDR3 comprises 20 residues. V shed 0 bases and J 0 bases; nucleotides not matched to a gene: 8. DNA of the CDR3: TGTGCTAGTGGTTTGGTACTTAGGACTAGCGGGGGCCACTCCTACAATGAGCAGTTCTTC. Amino acids: CASGLVLRTSGGHSYNEQFF.

V and J are TRBV5-5 and TRBJ1-1; possibly TRBD1 for D (6 bases). The germline V gene has CDR1 SGHKS and CDR2 YYEKEE (reference sequence). This CDR3 spans 12 amino acids. V lost 4 bases to trimming and J lost 4 bases, with 8 bases between them. CDR3 nucleotides: TGTGCCAGCAGCGCCAGGGGCACTGAAGCTTTCTTT. It yields the protein CASSARGTEAFF.

This clone has only one observation. V usage is TRBV10-3 and J usage is TRBJ1-2; the match to TRBD1 covers 10 bases. J lost 4 bases, V lost 7 bases, and 9 bases had no gene match. The CDR3 extends over 15 amino acids. Germline values: CDR1 ENHRY, CDR2 SYGVKD. Here the CDR3 reads CAINNRDRGPYGYTF. CDR3 nucleotide sequence: TGTGCCATCAATAACCGGGACAGGGGACCCTATGGCTACACCTTC.

J is TRBJ2-1 and V is TRBV18; D is ambiguous. The V and J ends lost 4 bases and 4 bases respectively, with 17 bases between them. Germline V CDR1 and CDR2: KGHSH, LQKENI. The CDR3 runs 16 residues. CDR3 loop: CASSLRREALYNEQFF. CDR3 in DNA: TGTGCCAGCTCACTGCGACGTGAAGCGCTTTACAATGAGCAGTTCTTC.

This chain uses TRBV9 with TRBJ2-1; 15 bases agree with TRBD2. V dropped 1 base and J dropped 8; count of bases not matched to a gene: 7. CDR3 length equals 17 residues. Germline V CDR1 and CDR2: SGDLS, YYNGEE. DNA for the CDR3: TGTGCCAGCAGCGTAAGGACTAGCGGGGGGGCAGTCGATGAGCAGTTCTTC. Its protein product is CASSVRTSGGAVDEQFF.

This chain joins TRBV11-2 and TRBJ2-1, with TRBD2 identical over 11 bases. The germline gives CDR1 SGHAT, CDR2 FQNNGV. V gave up 1 base and J gave up 14 bases; unmatched junction bases: 7. CDR3 size: 14 residues. CDR3 sequence: CASSLGLAGYRKFF. As DNA, the CDR3 is TGTGCCAGCAGCTTAGGACTAGCGGGATACCGGAAGTTCTTC. Filled out from reference TRBV11-2 and TRBJ2-1, the complete variable domain reads EAGVAQSPRYKIIEKRQSVAFWCNPISGHATLYWYQQILGQGPKLLIQFQNNGVVDDSQLPKDRFSAERLKGVDSTLKIQPAKLEDSAVYLCASSLGLAGYRKFFGPGTRLTVL.

This clone came up a few times. CDR3 DNA sequence: TGTGCCAGCAGCCAGGCTCATGGGCTAGCGGGAGACGGAGAGACCCAGTACTTC. Protein sequence: CASSQAHGLAGDGETQYF. J is TRBJ2-5 and V is TRBV3-1 (or the pseudogene TRBV3-2); 10 nucleotides line up with TRBD2. The CDR3 loop spans 18 amino acids. V was pared by 3 bases and J by 4 bases, with 14 bases of the junction left unmatched. In germline, CDR1 is LGHDT, CDR2 YNNKEL (reference sequence).

This chain uses TRBV3-1 (or the pseudogene TRBV3-2) with TRBJ2-7; 7 positions agree with TRBD2. V lost 8 bases, J lost 4 bases, and 14 bases stayed unmatched. The CDR3 contains 15 residues. In germline, CDR1 is LGHDT, CDR2 YNNKEL (reference sequence). The CDR3 region is CASSETGGFFYEQYF. As DNA, the CDR3 is TGTGCCAGCTCCGAGACGGGAGGATTTTTTTACGAGCAGTACTTC.

A single count supports this clone. The rearrangement links TRBV4-2 to TRBJ2-1; 9 nucleotides agree with TRBD2. V lost 1 base to trimming and J lost 8 bases; unmatched junction nucleotides: 15. The CDR3 is 18 residues long. Looked up from germline, CDR1 is LGHNA and CDR2 is YNFKEQ. CDR3 sequence reads: CASSQAPGGGGALDEQFF. The CDR3 DNA sequence: TGTGCCAGCAGCCAAGCCCCTGGGGGCGGGGGGGCTCTGGATGAGCAGTTCTTC.

The chain recombines TRBV7-9 with TRBJ2-7; weak D call: TRBD2 (7 bases). This CDR3 is built from 15 residues. The germline gives CDR1 SEHNR, CDR2 FQNEAQ (reference sequence). Trimming left V 1 base short and J 6 bases short, with 16 bases between. The chain's CDR3 is CASSLGASGTPEQYF. As DNA, the CDR3 is TGTGCCAGCAGCTTAGGAGCGAGCGGGACACCCGAGCAGTACTTC.

The rearrangement links TRBV4-3 to TRBJ2-1; D not certain. CDR3 length equals 14 residues. Looked up from germline, CDR1 is LGHNA and CDR2 is YSLEER. The V end lost 0 bases, the J end lost 7 bases, and 10 bases lay between the germline ends. The CDR3 DNA follows: TGCGCCAGCAGCCAAGATCAGGTGGTAAATGAGCAGTTCTTC. As protein: CASSQDQVVNEQFF.

This rearrangement joins TRBV7-9 to TRBJ1-1; D not resolved. CDR1 is SEHNR, CDR2 FQNEAQ, per germline (reference sequence). V was cut by 4 bases and J by 8 bases, with 17 bases left in between. The CDR3 covers 14 residues. CDR3 in DNA: TGTGCCAGCAGCTCGAGGGCCAGAAACGGGGAAGCTTTCTTT. Its translation is CASSSRARNGEAFF. Complete variable domain (other parts from reference TRBV7-9 and TRBJ1-1): DTGVSQNPRHKITKRGQNVTFRCDPISEHNRLYWYRQTLGQGPEFLTYFQNEAQLEKSRLLSDRFSAERPKGSFSTLEIQRTEQGDSAMYLCASSSRARNGEAFFGQGTRLTVV.

CDR3 region: CASSLAADNYGYTF. CDR3 DNA: TGTGCCAGCAGCTTAGCGGCCGATAACTATGGCTACACCTTC. The J gene is TRBJ1-2, the V gene TRBV7-2; D gene uncertain. This CDR3 contains 14 residues. V shed 0 bases and J shed 1 base, with 6 bases lying between them. Germline V gene data show CDR1 as SGHTA and CDR2 as FQGNSA.

This chain uses TRBV28 with TRBJ2-5; no reliable D call. CDR3 length equals 14 residues. V was pared by 3 bases and J by 1 base, with 9 bases between. Germline CDR1 MDHEN, CDR2 SYDVKM. The chain's CDR3 is CASSFYPSQETQYF. The CDR3 coding sequence is TGTGCCAGCAGTTTTTATCCCAGCCAAGAGACCCAGTACTTC.

V gene TRBV5-1 combines with J gene TRBJ2-2, with 7 nucleotides matching TRBD1. The V gene end was trimmed by 2 bases and the J gene end by 6 bases; junction bases not matched to a gene: 4. This CDR3 spans 14 amino acids. CDR1 SGHRS and CDR2 YFSETQ come from the germline V gene. CDR3 DNA: TGCGCCAGCAGCTTATTCGACAGGGCCGGGGAGCTGTTTTTT. Amino acid sequence: CASSLFDRAGELFF.

The chain employs TRBV7-6 and TRBJ2-5; TRBD1 matches at 9 bases. CDR1 and CDR2 (germline): SGHVS, FNYEAQ. V was clipped by 5 bases and J by 1 base; unmatched bases: 8. CDR3 length: 16 residues. The CDR3: CASSPRRTGVQETQYF. CDR3 in DNA: TGTGCCAGCAGCCCCCGGCGGACAGGGGTCCAAGAGACCCAGTACTTC.